One T cell receptor (beta chain) is described in this entry. Its antigen remains unknown. The sample is drawn from a study of cytomegalovirus exposure and HLA in healthy donors. Study results and limitations: Earlier analysis yielded a pattern in which most TCR beta V segments were productive about 87% or about 30% of the time.

CDR1 and CDR2 (germline): LNHDA, SQIVND (reference sequence). The CDR3 extends over 12 amino acids. Unmatched junction bases numbered 4, after V lost 9 bases and J lost 4 bases. The PCR ran on 60 Vbeta and 13 Jbeta primers. TCRdb keeps only in-frame clones here, not all; method: immunoSEQ multiplex PCR. The sample has 100,000 or so clones; around four fifths are singletons. The sample was PBMCs. The sequence came from a man younger than 45 in good health and CMV-seropositive. The gene calls are TRBV19 and TRBJ1-1, with TRBD1 matching 8 bases. CDR3 loop: CASRTGFTEAFF. DNA for the CDR3: TGTGCCAGCCGGACAGGGTTCACTGAAGCTTTCTTT.